These 4 T cell receptor beta chains originate from one sample sequenced in a study of blood T cell repertoires in COVID-19. The method was immunoSEQ multiplex PCR; TCRdb's version includes in-frame clones alone and lacks a portion of them. The sample shows about 73,000 clones, more than 70% of them seen only once. Source material: peripheral blood. The receptors originated from a man aged 45-65 years with active COVID-19.

On this clone: Other DNA sequences of this sample code for an identical CDR3. The chain uses TRBV5-1 and TRBJ2-5, with TRBD2 identical over 7 bases. The ends lost 0 bases at V and 5 bases at J; junction bases unmatched: 4. Germline V CDR1 and CDR2: SGHRS, YFSETQ. The CDR3 length is 14 residues. This CDR3 reads CASSLGAGGETQYF. The DNA for the CDR3 is TGCGCCAGCAGCTTGGGGGCCGGGGGGGAGACCCAGTACTTC.

The rearrangement joins TRBV29-1 to TRBJ2-1; TRBD1 matches at 8 bases. The germline CDR1 and CDR2 sequences are SQVTM and ANQGSEA. Germline trimming cut 6 bases from V and 7 bases from J; bases unmatched to any gene: 5. CDR3 length: 12 residues. The CDR3: CSVRTGRNEQFF. In DNA form, the CDR3 reads TGCAGCGTGAGGACAGGGCGGAATGAGCAGTTCTTC.

In this sample, this clone turned up a few times. The chain links TRBV2 to TRBJ1-1, with 7 bases that match TRBD1. CDR1 is SNHLY and CDR2 is FYNNEI in the germline V gene. The CDR3 length is 11 residues. J lost 7 bases, V lost 7 bases, and 3 bases had no gene match. The CDR3 DNA reads TGTGCCAGCACCCGGACAGGTGAAGCTTTCTTT. Its translation: CASTRTGEAFF.

The chain employs TRBV19 and TRBJ2-7; 9 positions match TRBD2. Germline CDR1 LNHDA, CDR2 SQIVND (reference sequence). V shed 3 bases, J shed 5 bases, and the junction held 2 bases outside the gene matches. There are 13 residues in the CDR3. As DNA, the CDR3 is TGTGCCAGTAGTATGCTAGCGGGGAACGAGCAGTACTTC. Translating gives CASSMLAGNEQYF.